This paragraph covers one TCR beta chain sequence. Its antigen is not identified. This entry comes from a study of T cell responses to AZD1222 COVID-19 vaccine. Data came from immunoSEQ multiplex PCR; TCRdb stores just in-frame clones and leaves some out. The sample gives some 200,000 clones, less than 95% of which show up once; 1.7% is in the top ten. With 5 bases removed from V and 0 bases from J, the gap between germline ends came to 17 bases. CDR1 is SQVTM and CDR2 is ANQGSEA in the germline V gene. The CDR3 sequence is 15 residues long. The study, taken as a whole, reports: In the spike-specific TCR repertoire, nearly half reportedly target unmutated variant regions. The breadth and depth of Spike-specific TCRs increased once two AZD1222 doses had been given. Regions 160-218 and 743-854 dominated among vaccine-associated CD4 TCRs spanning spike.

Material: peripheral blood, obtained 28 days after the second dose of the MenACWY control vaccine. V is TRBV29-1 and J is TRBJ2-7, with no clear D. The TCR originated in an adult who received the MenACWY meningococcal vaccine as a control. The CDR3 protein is CSVTGDLQTSYEQYF. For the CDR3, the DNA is TGCAGCGTTACTGGAGACTTACAGACCTCCTACGAGCAGTACTTC.